A single sample is the source of the 27 T cell receptor beta chains below, sequenced in a study of healthy donors' naive CD4 and CD8 T cells. Starting from roughly 0.55 ug of total RNA, TCR libraries were made with linear amplification. TCRdb re-called the reads through MiXCR, storing one row per CDR3 protein. The table shows 180,000 or so distinct CDR3 sequences, with around 70% occurring only once. The sample was naive CD4+ and CD8+ T cells sorted from blood, pooled from several donors. These receptor sequences come from a pool of human donors in good health; the sample pools cells from several healthy donors.

In regard to this clonotype: Mismatch with germline at one junction end may stem from a read error. The chain uses TRBV5-1 and TRBJ2-5, with D unresolved. Germline V CDR1 and CDR2: SGHRS, YFSETQ. CDR3 length: 14 residues. CDR3 nucleotide sequence: TGTGCCAGCAGCTTTTTTAGCAGTCAAGAGACCCAGTACTTC. This sequence encodes CASSFFSSQETQYF.

CDR3 nucleotides: TGTGCCAGCAGCTTTCGGGGGAGCACAGATACGCAGTATTTT. Protein product: CASSFRGSTDTQYF. V is TRBV5-6 and J is TRBJ2-3; D may be TRBD2 (6 bases). CDR3 length: 14 residues. CDR1 and CDR2 from the germline V gene are SGHDT and YYEEEE. Deletions cut 2 bases from V and 0 bases from J, with 7 bases between.

The DNA for the CDR3 is TGTGCCAGCAGCCCTAGGGTTCGACAGGGTCCCAACACCGGGGAGCTGTTTTTT. The encoded protein is CASSPRVRQGPNTGELFF. The genes are TRBV7-8 and TRBJ2-2; 7 nucleotides match TRBD1. V was pared by 5 bases and J by 2 bases, with 14 bases of the junction left unmatched. Looked up from germline, CDR1 is SGHVS and CDR2 is FQNEAQ. This CDR3 spans 18 amino acids.

J is TRBJ2-3 and V is TRBV15; 7 nucleotides agree with TRBD1. The V gene's germline CDR1 is LNHNV and CDR2 YYDKDF (reference sequence). The CDR3 contains 15 residues. The V segment lost 0 bases and the J segment 5 bases; nucleotides outside the gene matches: 5. This CDR3 is CATSRETGMGDTQYF. DNA of the CDR3: TGTGCCACCAGCAGAGAGACAGGGATGGGAGATACGCAGTATTTT. The complete variable domain, with remaining parts taken from reference TRBV15 and TRBJ2-3, reads DAMVIQNPRYQVTQFGKPVTLSCSQTLNHNVMYWYQQKSSQAPKLLFHYYDKDFNNEADTPDNFQSRRPNTSFCFLDIRSPGLGDTAMYLCATSRETGMGDTQYFGPGTRLTVL.

The rearrangement links TRBV6-5 to TRBJ2-1; D is perhaps TRBD1 (6 bases). Germline-derived CDR1 and CDR2 are MNHEY and SVGAGI. This CDR3 spans 18 amino acids. Between the trimmed V and J ends, which lost 0 bases and 1 base, there was a span of 16 bases. The CDR3 DNA sequence: TGTGCCAGCAGTTACTCGGATGTCTGGCAGGGGTCCTACAATGAGCAGTTCTTC. It codes for CASSYSDVWQGSYNEQFF.

As regards this clonotype: The junction departs from the called germline gene at one end, perhaps through a read error. The chain couples TRBV10-3 to TRBJ2-3; perhaps TRBD2 as D (6 bases). This CDR3 region has 14 residues. CDR1 and CDR2 from the germline V gene are ENHRY and SYGVKD. In nucleotides, the CDR3 is TGTGCCAGCAGTAGGGACTGGCTCACAGATACGCAGTATTTT. Translating it yields CASSRDWLTDTQYF.

The J gene is TRBJ2-1, the V gene TRBV6-5, with TRBD1 matching over 9 bases. CDR3 length equals 15 residues. The germline V gene has CDR1 MNHEY and CDR2 SVGAGI. The ends lost 6 bases at V and 6 bases at J; junction bases unmatched: 9. CDR3 sequence (DNA): TGTGCCAGCAGAGGGGGGACAGGGTTCACCAATGAGCAGTTCTTC. Its protein product is CASRGGTGFTNEQFF.

This chain connects TRBV12-3 or TRBV12-4 to TRBJ2-1, with D possibly matching TRBD1 (5 bases). The CDR3 runs 12 residues. V gave up 5 bases and J gave up 7 bases, with 9 bases separating them. The CDR3 sequence: CASSPQGNEQFF. For the CDR3, the DNA is TGTGCCAGCAGTCCCCAGGGTAATGAGCAGTTCTTC.

This sequence joins TRBV6-5 and TRBJ1-6; D is perhaps TRBD1 (5 bases). Trimming removed 6 bases from V and 0 bases from J, with 18 bases in between. Germline-derived CDR1 and CDR2 are MNHEY and SVGAGI. This CDR3 has 18 residues. The CDR3: CASSQLAGDSSYNSPLHF. Written as DNA, the CDR3 is TGTGCCAGCAGCCAGTTAGCAGGTGACAGCTCCTATAATTCACCCCTCCACTTT.

In this sample, this clonotype turned up a few times. V gene TRBV15 combines with J gene TRBJ2-3; 8 positions match TRBD1. Unmatched junction bases numbered 5, after V lost 1 base and J lost 2 bases. Germline V gene data show CDR1 as LNHNV and CDR2 as YYDKDF (reference sequence). This CDR3 has 16 amino acids. CDR3 in amino acids: CATSRVDRGPTDTQYF. In nucleotides, the CDR3 is TGTGCCACCAGCAGAGTCGACAGGGGTCCCACAGATACGCAGTATTTT. The full variable domain, in which reference TRBV15 and TRBJ2-3 provide the parts outside the CDR3, is DAMVIQNPRYQVTQFGKPVTLSCSQTLNHNVMYWYQQKSSQAPKLLFHYYDKDFNNEADTPDNFQSRRPNTSFCFLDIRSPGLGDTAMYLCATSRVDRGPTDTQYFGPGTRLTVL.

This chain joins TRBV12-3 or TRBV12-4 and TRBJ2-2; D may be TRBD2 (6 bases). The CDR3 consists of 18 residues. Trimming stripped 2 bases from V and 2 bases from J, with 18 bases between. The CDR3 protein is CASSLRMTAGPNTGELFF. CDR3 coding DNA: TGTGCCAGCAGTTTAAGGATGACGGCGGGGCCTAACACCGGGGAGCTGTTTTTT.

This clonotype has just a few counts. DNA for the CDR3: TGTGCCAGCAGCTCAACAGGGGGTAGCAGCCCAAAAAACATTCAGTACTTC. Its protein is CASSSTGGSSPKNIQYF. This chain joins TRBV11-2 and TRBJ2-4, with TRBD1 matching over 8 bases. The CDR3 spans 17 residues. Germline V CDR1 and CDR2: SGHAT, FQNNGV. The ends lost 4 bases at V and 4 bases at J; junction bases unmatched: 12. The full variable domain, with the rest looked up from reference TRBV11-2 and TRBJ2-4, is EAGVAQSPRYKIIEKRQSVAFWCNPISGHATLYWYQQILGQGPKLLIQFQNNGVVDDSQLPKDRFSAERLKGVDSTLKIQPAKLEDSAVYLCASSSTGGSSPKNIQYFGAGTRLSVL.

This chain joins TRBV6-2 or TRBV6-3 and TRBJ2-1, with 9 bases fitting TRBD2. CDR1 and CDR2 (germline): MNHEY, SVGEGT. V lost 2 bases and J lost 4; bases outside the gene matches: 9. This CDR3 comprises 17 residues. CDR3 residues: CASSYGASGIRYNEQFF. The DNA for the CDR3 is TGTGCCAGCAGTTACGGAGCTAGCGGGATCAGGTACAATGAGCAGTTCTTC.

This chain joins TRBV27 and TRBJ1-5; no clear D gene. V was trimmed by 1 base and J by 2 bases, leaving 9 bases between them. The V gene's germline CDR1 is MNHEY and CDR2 SMNVEV (reference sequence). The CDR3 extends over 15 amino acids. CDR3 in amino acids: CASSLLGKGNQPQHF. CDR3 nucleotide sequence: TGTGCCAGCAGTTTATTGGGTAAGGGCAATCAGCCCCAGCATTTT.

V and J are TRBV11-1 and TRBJ1-5, with D unresolved. The CDR3 runs 13 residues. The germline V gene encodes CDR1 SGHAT and CDR2 FQDESV (reference sequence). The V end lost 1 base, the J end lost 7 bases, and 8 bases lay between the germline ends. In nucleotides, the CDR3 is TGTGCCAGCAGCTTAGAGTCGGGGCAGCCCCAGCATTTT. Translation: CASSLESGQPQHF.

This rearrangement joins TRBV13 to TRBJ2-7; TRBD1 aligns across 8 bases. This CDR3 is built from 15 residues. CDR1 and CDR2 from the germline V gene are PRHDT and FYEKMQ (reference sequence). Unmatched junction bases numbered 7, after V lost 5 bases and J lost 1 base. For the CDR3, the DNA is TGTGCCAGCAGCGGACCGGGACAGGTGTCCTACGAGCAGTACTTC. As protein: CASSGPGQVSYEQYF.

The chain is built from TRBV29-1 and TRBJ2-1, with 7 bases lining up with TRBD1. The V segment lost 6 bases and the J segment 4 bases; nucleotides outside the gene matches: 6. Germline values: CDR1 SQVTM, CDR2 ANQGSEA. This CDR3 has 13 residues. The CDR3 DNA reads as TGCAGCGTGGATGGGACAGTATACAATGAGCAGTTCTTC. It encodes CSVDGTVYNEQFF.

This clonotype was found once. The chain recombines TRBV29-1 with TRBJ2-7; no clear D gene. V was cut by 1 base and J by 11 bases, with 15 bases left in between. This CDR3 comprises 12 residues. Germline loops: CDR1 SQVTM, CDR2 ANQGSEA. The CDR3 loop is CSVEVGQKLEYF. The CDR3, as DNA: TGCAGCGTTGAAGTAGGGCAGAAACTCGAGTACTTC.

The chain combines TRBV5-1 with TRBJ1-1, with a tentative D call TRBD1 (6 bases). This CDR3 contains 13 residues. CDR1 and CDR2 (germline): SGHRS, YFSETQ. V lost 5 bases, J lost 1 base, and 9 bases lay in between. This CDR3 is CASRWDKNTEAFF. The DNA of the CDR3 is TGCGCCAGCAGATGGGACAAGAACACTGAAGCTTTCTTT. Full variable domain (outside the CDR3, taken from reference TRBV5-1 and TRBJ1-1): KAGVTQTPRYLIKTRGQQVTLSCSPISGHRSVSWYQQTPGQGLQFLFEYFSETQRNKGNFPGRFSGRQFSNSRSEMNVSTLELGDSALYLCASRWDKNTEAFFGQGTRLTVV.

This chain joins TRBV19 and TRBJ2-5, with D tentatively TRBD2 (6 bases). V lost 1 base and J lost 2, with 11 bases in between. The CDR3 length is 15 residues. Germline values: CDR1 LNHDA, CDR2 SQIVND (reference sequence). In DNA, the CDR3 is TGTGCCAGTAGTATAGTTGCGGGACCGCAAGAGACCCAGTACTTC. Protein: CASSIVAGPQETQYF. Full variable domain (rest looked up from reference TRBV19 and TRBJ2-5): DGGITQSPKYLFRKEGQNVTLSCEQNLNHDAMYWYRQDPGQGLRLIYYSQIVNDFQKGDIAEGYSVSREKKESFPLTVTSAQKNPTAFYLCASSIVAGPQETQYFGPGTRLLVL.

The V gene is TRBV15, the J gene TRBJ1-2; 9 positions agree with TRBD1. Trimming cost V 1 base and J 4 bases; bases outside gene matches: 4. CDR3 length: 15 residues. CDR1 is LNHNV, CDR2 YYDKDF, per germline (reference sequence). The CDR3 sequence: CATSRAQGASYGYTF. CDR3 DNA: TGTGCCACCAGCAGAGCACAGGGGGCGAGCTATGGCTACACCTTC.

The chain combines TRBV28 with TRBJ2-7, with 8 bases that match TRBD1. Unmatched junction bases numbered 10, after V lost 5 bases and J lost 4 bases. Germline V gene sequence: CDR1 MDHEN, CDR2 SYDVKM. The CDR3 runs to 15 residues. This CDR3 is CASSTPGTGLYEQYF. CDR3 coding DNA: TGTGCCAGCAGTACTCCCGGGACAGGCCTGTACGAGCAGTACTTC.

This sequence joins TRBV6-5 and TRBJ1-1, with a tentative D call TRBD1 (5 bases). V was shortened by 6 bases and J by 0 bases, with 23 bases between the two germline ends. Germline V gives CDR1 MNHEY, CDR2 SVGAGI. The length of the CDR3 is 18 residues. This CDR3 reads CASSFSHPGGNMNTEAFF. The CDR3 bases are TGTGCCAGCAGCTTTTCCCACCCGGGGGGAAACATGAACACTGAAGCTTTCTTT.

The chain has TRBV5-5 and TRBJ2-7, with TRBD1 identical over 8 bases. This CDR3 has 15 residues. V was pared by 0 bases and J by 3 bases, with 5 bases of the junction left unmatched. Germline lookup yields CDR1 SGHKS and CDR2 YYEKEE (reference sequence). The CDR3 DNA reads TGTGCCAGCAGCTTGGGGACAGGGAATTTCTACGAGCAGTACTTC. Protein product: CASSLGTGNFYEQYF.

V gene TRBV7-2 combines with J gene TRBJ2-1, with TRBD2 identical over 9 bases. The CDR3 contains 16 residues. V shed 4 bases and J 3 bases; nucleotides not matched to a gene: 7. Looked up from germline, CDR1 is SGHTA and CDR2 is FQGNSA. Here the CDR3 DNA reads TGTGCCAGCAGCTCAATAGCGGGGGCCTACTACAATGAGCAGTTCTTC. This translates into CASSSIAGAYYNEQFF. Full variable domain (outside the CDR3, taken from reference TRBV7-2 and TRBJ2-1): GAGVSQSPSNKVTEKGKDVELRCDPISGHTALYWYRQSLGQGLEFLIYFQGNSAPDKSGLPSDRFSAERTGGSVSTLTIQRTQQEDSAVYLCASSSIAGAYYNEQFFGPGTRLTVL.

The CDR3: CSAIVRVEQYF. Here the CDR3 DNA reads TGCAGTGCTATAGTACGGGTGGAGCAGTACTTC. The chain recombines TRBV20-1 with TRBJ2-7; D unresolved. Trimming shortened V by 4 bases and J by 7 bases, and 11 bases separated the two germline ends. The CDR3 is 11 amino acids. Looked up from germline, CDR1 is DFQATT and CDR2 is SNEGSKA (reference sequence).

The chain uses TRBV29-1 and TRBJ2-1; no clear D gene. Germline V gene lookup returns CDR1 SQVTM and CDR2 ANQGSEA. The CDR3 is 13 residues long. Trimming took off 3 bases at V and 2 bases at J, with 8 bases between the two ends. The CDR3 bases are TGCAGCGTTGAGGAGCGTCCCTACAATGAGCAGTTCTTC. It is translated as CSVEERPYNEQFF.